This T cell receptor beta chain was sequenced in a study of cytomegalovirus exposure and HLA in healthy donors. Looking at the study overall: Genetic ancestry analysis placed 75% to 85% of the roughly 400 donors that were genotyped in the Caucasian-associated cluster.

This clone was recorded a few times. Its antigen is currently unknown. Amplification used 60 Vbeta primers and 13 Jbeta primers. Here immunoSEQ multiplex PCR was the method, and the copy in TCRdb shows in-frame clones only, minus some. The sample carries tens of thousands of clones, 6% to 9% recorded once. Study-level points and caveats: In an earlier analysis, in 587 donors, most V segments appeared productive either ~90% or ~30% of the time. It was likely that a cluster of highly shared sequence variants was a sequencing artifact.

Donors in the study were healthy people who gave bone marrow. The sample comprised PBMCs. The source is a middle-aged man in good health and CMV-seronegative.

This CDR3 is CASSIGVFTEAFF. The CDR3 DNA sequence: TGTGCCAGTAGTATTGGAGTTTTCACTGAAGCTTTCTTT. The V call is TRBV19, the J call TRBJ1-1, with unresolved D. CDR1 is LNHDA, CDR2 SQIVND, per germline (reference sequence). V gave up 3 bases and J gave up 4 bases, with 9 bases separating them. CDR3 length: 13 residues.